This T cell receptor (beta chain) was sequenced in a study of blood T cell repertoires in COVID-19. Germline V gene data show CDR1 as LNHNV and CDR2 as YYDKDF (reference sequence). Trimming shortened V by 0 bases and J by 0 bases, and 18 bases separated the two germline ends. The CDR3 loop spans 19 amino acids. Only in-frame clones appear in the TCRdb table, and some are missing; sequencing was by immunoSEQ multiplex PCR. Of about 190,000 clones in the sample, around four fifths were seen once. The source material was peripheral blood. The chain combines TRBV15 with TRBJ1-5; tentatively, D is TRBD1 (5 bases). This TCR was sampled from a man aged 25 to 40 with active or convalescent COVID-19. CDR3 residues: CATSRDLGLGQASNQPQHF. CDR3 nucleotide sequence: TGTGCCACCAGCAGAGATCTAGGCCTGGGGCAGGCTAGCAATCAGCCCCAGCATTTT.